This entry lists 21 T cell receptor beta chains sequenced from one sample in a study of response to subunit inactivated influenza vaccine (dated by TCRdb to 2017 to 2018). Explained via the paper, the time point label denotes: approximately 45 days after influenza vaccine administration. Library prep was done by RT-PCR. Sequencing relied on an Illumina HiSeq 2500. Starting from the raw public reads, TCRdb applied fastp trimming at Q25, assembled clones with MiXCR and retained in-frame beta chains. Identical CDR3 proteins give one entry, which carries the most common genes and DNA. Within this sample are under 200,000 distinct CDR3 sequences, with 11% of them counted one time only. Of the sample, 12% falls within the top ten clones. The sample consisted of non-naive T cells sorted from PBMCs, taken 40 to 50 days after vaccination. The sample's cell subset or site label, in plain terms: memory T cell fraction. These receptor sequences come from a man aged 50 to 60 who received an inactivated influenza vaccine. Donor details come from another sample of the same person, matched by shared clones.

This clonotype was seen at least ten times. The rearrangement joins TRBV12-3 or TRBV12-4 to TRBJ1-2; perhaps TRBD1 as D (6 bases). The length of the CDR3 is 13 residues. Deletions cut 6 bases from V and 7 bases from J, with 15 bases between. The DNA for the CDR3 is TGTGCCAGCAGCTCCTTCGGGACACTTGGCTACACCTTC. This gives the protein CASSSFGTLGYTF.

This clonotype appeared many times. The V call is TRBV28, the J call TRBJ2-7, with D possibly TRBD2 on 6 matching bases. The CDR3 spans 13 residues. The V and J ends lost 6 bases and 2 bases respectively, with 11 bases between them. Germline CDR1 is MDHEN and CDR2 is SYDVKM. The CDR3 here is CASRTGRAYEQYF. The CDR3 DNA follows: TGTGCCAGCAGAACCGGGAGAGCCTACGAGCAGTACTTC. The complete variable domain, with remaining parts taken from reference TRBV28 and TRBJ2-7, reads DVKVTQSSRYLVKRTGEKVFLECVQDMDHENMFWYRQDPGLGLRLIYFSYDVKMKEKGDIPEGYSVSREKKERFSLILESASTNQTSMYLCASRTGRAYEQYFGPGTRLTVT.

The CDR3 DNA reads TGTGCCAGCAGTCCGACCGGGCCAGCGAACACTGAAGCTTTCTTT. The encoded protein is CASSPTGPANTEAFF. The rearrangement uses TRBV28 and TRBJ1-1; D gene ambiguous. The CDR3 is 15 amino acids. Between the trimmed V and J ends, which lost 5 bases and 1 base, there was a span of 14 bases. Germline assignment: CDR1 MDHEN and CDR2 SYDVKM.

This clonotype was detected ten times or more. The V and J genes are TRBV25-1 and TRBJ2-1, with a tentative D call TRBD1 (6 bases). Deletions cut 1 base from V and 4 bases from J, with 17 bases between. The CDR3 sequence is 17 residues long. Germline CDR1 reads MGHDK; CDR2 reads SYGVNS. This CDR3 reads CASSESLRGDYYNEQFF. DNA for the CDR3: TGTGCCAGCAGTGAATCCCTCAGGGGAGACTATTACAATGAGCAGTTCTTC.

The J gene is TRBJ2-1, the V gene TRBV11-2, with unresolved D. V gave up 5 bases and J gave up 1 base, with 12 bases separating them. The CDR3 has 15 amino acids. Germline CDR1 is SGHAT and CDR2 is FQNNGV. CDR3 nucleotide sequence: TGTGCCAGCAGCCCAGAGATACATTCCTACAATGAGCAGTTCTTC. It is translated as CASSPEIHSYNEQFF.

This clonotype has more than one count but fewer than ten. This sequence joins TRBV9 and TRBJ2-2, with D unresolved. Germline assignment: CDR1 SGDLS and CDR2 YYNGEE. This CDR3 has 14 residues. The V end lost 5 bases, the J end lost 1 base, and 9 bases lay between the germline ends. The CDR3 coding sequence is TGTGCCAGCAGTCCCTTTGAGAACACCGGGGAGCTGTTTTTT. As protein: CASSPFENTGELFF.

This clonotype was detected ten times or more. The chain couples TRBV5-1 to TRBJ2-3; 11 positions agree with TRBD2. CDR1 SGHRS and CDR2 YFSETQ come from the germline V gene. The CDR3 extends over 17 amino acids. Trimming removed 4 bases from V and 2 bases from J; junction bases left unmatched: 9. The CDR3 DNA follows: TGCGCCAGCAGCCGGGGGACTAGCGGATTACTCACAGATACGCAGTATTTT. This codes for CASSRGTSGLLTDTQYF.

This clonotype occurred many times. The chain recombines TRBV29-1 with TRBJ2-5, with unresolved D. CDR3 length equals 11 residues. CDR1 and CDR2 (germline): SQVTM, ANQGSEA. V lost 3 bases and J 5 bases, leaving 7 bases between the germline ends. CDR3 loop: CSVDSAETQYF. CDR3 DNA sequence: TGCAGCGTTGACTCCGCCGAGACCCAGTACTTC.

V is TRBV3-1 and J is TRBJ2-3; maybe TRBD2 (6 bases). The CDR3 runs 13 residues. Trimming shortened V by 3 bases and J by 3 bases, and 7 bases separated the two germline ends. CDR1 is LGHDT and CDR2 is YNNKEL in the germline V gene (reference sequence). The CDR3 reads CASSQRGTDTQYF. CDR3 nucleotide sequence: TGTGCCAGCAGCCAGCGGGGTACAGATACGCAGTATTTT.

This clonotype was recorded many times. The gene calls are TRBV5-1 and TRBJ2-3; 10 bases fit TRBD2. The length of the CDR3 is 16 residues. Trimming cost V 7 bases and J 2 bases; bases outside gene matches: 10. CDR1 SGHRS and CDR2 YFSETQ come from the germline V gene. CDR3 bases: TGCGCCAGCCGAGGGCTAGCGGGGGATGACACAGATACGCAGTATTTT. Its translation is CASRGLAGDDTDTQYF.

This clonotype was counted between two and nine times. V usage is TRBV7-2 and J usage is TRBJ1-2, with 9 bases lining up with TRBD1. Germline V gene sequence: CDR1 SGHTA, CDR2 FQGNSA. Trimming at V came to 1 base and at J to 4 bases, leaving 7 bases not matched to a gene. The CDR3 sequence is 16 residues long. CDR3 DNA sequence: TGTGCCAGCAGCTTAGGCGGACAGGGGACCTCCTATGGCTACACCTTC. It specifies CASSLGGQGTSYGYTF.

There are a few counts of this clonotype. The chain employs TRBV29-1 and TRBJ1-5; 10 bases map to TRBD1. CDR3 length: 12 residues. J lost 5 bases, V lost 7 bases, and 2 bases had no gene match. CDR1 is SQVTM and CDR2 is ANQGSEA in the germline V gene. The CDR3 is CSAGQGDQPQHF. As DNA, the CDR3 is TGCAGCGCCGGACAGGGGGATCAGCCCCAGCATTTT.

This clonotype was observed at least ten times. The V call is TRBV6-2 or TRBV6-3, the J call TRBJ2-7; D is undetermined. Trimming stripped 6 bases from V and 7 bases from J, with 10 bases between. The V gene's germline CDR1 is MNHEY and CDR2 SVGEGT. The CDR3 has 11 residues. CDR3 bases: TGTGCCAGCAGCTACCCTGAGGAGCAGTACTTC. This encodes CASSYPEEQYF.

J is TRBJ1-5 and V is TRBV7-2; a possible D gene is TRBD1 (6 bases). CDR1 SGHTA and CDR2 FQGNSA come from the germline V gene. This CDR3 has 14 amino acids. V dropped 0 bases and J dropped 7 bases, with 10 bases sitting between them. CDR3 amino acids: CASSLANQGQPQHF. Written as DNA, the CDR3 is TGTGCCAGCAGCTTAGCAAACCAGGGGCAGCCCCAGCATTTT.

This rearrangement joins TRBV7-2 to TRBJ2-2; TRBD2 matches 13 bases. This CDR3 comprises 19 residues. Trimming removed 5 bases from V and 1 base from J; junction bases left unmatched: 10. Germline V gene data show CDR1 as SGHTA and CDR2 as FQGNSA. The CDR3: CASSIPGLAGPGNTGELFF. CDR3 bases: TGTGCCAGCAGCATACCGGGACTAGCGGGACCCGGGAACACCGGGGAGCTGTTTTTT.

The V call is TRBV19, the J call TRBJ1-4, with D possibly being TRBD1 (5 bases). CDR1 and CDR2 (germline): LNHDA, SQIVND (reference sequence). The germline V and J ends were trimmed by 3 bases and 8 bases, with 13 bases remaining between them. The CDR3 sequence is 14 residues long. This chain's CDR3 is CASSMVGRDEKLFF. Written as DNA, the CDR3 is TGTGCCAGTAGTATGGTCGGGAGGGACGAAAAACTGTTTTTT.

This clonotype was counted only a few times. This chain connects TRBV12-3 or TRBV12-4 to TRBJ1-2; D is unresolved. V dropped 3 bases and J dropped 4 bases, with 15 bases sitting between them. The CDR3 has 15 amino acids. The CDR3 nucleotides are TGTGCCAGCAGTTTTAATTTTCGTCTCCGCTATGGCTACACCTTC. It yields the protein CASSFNFRLRYGYTF.

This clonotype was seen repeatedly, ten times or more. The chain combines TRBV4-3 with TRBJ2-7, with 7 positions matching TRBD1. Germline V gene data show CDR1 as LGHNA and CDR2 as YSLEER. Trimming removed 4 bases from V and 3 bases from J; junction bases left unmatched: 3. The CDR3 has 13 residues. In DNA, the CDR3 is TGCGCCAGCAGCCCTTGGACAGGCTACGAGCAGTACTTC. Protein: CASSPWTGYEQYF.

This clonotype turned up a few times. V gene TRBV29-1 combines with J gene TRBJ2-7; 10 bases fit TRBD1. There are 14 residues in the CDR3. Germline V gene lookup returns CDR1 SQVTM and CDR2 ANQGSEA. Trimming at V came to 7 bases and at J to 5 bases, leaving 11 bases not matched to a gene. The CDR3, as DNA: TGCAGCGCCGGGGGGGGGACAGGGGCGCACGAGCAGTACTTC. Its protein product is CSAGGGTGAHEQYF.

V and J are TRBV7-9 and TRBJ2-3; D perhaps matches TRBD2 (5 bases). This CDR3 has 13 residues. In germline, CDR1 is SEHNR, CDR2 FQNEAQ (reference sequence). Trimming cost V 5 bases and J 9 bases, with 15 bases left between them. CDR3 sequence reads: CASSTGLWATQYF. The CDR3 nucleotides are TGTGCCAGCAGCACTGGACTTTGGGCGACGCAGTATTTT. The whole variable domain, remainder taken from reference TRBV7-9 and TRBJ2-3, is DTGVSQNPRHKITKRGQNVTFRCDPISEHNRLYWYRQTLGQGPEFLTYFQNEAQLEKSRLLSDRFSAERPKGSFSTLEIQRTEQGDSAMYLCASSTGLWATQYFGPGTRLTVL.

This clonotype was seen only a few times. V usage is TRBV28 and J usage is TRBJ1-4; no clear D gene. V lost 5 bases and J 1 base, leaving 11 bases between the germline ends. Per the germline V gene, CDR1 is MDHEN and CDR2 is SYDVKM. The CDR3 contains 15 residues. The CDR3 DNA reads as TGTGCCAGCAGTGACATACAGCGAACTAATGAAAAACTGTTTTTT. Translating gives CASSDIQRTNEKLFF.